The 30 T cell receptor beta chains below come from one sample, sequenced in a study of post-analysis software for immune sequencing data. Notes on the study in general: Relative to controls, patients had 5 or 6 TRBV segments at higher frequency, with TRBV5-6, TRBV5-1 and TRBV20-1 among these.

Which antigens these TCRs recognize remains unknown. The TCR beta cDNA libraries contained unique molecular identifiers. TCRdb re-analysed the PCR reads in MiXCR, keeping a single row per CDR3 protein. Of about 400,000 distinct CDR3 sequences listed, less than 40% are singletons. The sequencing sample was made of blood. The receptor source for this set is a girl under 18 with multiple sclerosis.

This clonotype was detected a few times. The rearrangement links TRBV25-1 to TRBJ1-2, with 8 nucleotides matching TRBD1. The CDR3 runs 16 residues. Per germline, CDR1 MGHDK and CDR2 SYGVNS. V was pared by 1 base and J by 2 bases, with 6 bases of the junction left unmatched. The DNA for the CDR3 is TGTGCCAGCAGTGAATTAAAACAGGGGGGGAACTATGGCTACACCTTC. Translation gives CASSELKQGGNYGYTF.

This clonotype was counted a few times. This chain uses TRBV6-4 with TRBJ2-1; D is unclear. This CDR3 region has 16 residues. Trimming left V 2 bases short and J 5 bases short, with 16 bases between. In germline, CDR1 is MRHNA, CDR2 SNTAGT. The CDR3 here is CASSDPTRLPNNEQFF. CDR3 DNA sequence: TGTGCCAGCAGTGACCCAACGAGACTCCCTAACAATGAGCAGTTCTTC.

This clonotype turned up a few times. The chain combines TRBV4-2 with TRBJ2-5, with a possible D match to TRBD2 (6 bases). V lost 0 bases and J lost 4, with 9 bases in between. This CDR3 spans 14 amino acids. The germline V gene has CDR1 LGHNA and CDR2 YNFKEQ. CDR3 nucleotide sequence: TGTGCCAGCAGCCAAGATGGGGGGATAGAGACCCAGTACTTC. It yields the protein CASSQDGGIETQYF.

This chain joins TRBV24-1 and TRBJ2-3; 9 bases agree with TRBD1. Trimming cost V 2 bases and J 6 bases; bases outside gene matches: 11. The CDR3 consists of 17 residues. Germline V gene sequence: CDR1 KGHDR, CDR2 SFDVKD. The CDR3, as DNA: TGTGCCACCAGTGATTCACCCGGGGGGACAGGGCGGGATACGCAGTATTTT. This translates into CATSDSPGGTGRDTQYF.

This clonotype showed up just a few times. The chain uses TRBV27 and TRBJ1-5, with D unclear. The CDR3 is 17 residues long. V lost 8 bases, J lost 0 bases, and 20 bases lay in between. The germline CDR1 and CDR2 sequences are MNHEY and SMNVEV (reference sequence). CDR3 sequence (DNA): TGTGCCAGCGCAGACGTCGCCGGGCCGGGTAGCAATCAGCCCCAGCATTTT. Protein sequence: CASADVAGPGSNQPQHF.

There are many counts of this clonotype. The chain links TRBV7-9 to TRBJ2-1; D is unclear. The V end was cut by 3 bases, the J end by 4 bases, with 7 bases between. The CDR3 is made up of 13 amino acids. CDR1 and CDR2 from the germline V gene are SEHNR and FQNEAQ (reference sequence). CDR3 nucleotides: TGTGCCAGCAGCTTCCGCCTTTACAATGAGCAGTTCTTC. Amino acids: CASSFRLYNEQFF.

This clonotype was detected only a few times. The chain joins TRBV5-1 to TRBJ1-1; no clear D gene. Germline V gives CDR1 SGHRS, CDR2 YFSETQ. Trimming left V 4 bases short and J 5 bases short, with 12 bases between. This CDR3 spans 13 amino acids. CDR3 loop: CASSEGLGTEAFF. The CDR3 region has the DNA TGCGCCAGCAGCGAAGGCTTGGGAACTGAAGCTTTCTTT.

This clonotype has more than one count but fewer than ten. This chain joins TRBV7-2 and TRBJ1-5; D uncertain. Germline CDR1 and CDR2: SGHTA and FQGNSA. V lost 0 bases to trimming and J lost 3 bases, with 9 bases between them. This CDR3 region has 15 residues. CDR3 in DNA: TGTGCCAGCAGCTTAGCGGGAGGGAACAATCAGCCCCAGCATTTT. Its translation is CASSLAGGNNQPQHF.

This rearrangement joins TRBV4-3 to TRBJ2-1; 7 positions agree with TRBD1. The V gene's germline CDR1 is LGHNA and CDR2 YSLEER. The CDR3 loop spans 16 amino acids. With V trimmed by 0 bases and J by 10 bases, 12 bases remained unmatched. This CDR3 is CASSQDLVQGQNEQFF. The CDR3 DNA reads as TGCGCCAGCAGCCAAGATCTAGTACAGGGGCAGAACGAGCAGTTCTTC.

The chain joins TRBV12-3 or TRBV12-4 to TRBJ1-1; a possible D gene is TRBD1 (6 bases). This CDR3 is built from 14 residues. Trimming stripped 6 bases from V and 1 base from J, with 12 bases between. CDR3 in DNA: TGTGCCAGCAGGGGGACAACGGGGAACACTGAAGCTTTCTTT. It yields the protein CASRGTTGNTEAFF.

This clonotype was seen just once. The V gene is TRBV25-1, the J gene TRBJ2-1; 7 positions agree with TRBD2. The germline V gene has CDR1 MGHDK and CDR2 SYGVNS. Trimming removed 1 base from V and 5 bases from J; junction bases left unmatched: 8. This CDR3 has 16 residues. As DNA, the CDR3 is TGTGCCAGCAGTGAATTGAGCGGGGCCCGGGACAATGAGCAGTTCTTC. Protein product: CASSELSGARDNEQFF.

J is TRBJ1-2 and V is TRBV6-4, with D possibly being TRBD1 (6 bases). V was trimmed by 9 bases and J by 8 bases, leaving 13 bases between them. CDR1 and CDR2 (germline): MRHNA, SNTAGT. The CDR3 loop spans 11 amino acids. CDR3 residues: CARRGGAGYTF. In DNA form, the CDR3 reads TGTGCCAGAAGGGGGGGCGCGGGCTACACCTTC.

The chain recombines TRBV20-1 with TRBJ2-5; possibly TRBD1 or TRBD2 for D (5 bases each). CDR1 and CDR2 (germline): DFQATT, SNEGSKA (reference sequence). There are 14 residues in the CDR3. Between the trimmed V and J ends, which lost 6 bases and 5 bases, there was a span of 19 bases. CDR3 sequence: CSATPPAWGETQYF. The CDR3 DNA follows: TGCAGTGCCACCCCCCCGGCCTGGGGGGAGACCCAGTACTTC.

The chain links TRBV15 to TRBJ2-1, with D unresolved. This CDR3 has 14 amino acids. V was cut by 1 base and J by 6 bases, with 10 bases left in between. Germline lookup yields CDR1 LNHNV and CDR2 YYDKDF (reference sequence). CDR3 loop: CATSRVTGANEQFF. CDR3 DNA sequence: TGTGCCACCAGCAGAGTGACGGGCGCCAATGAGCAGTTCTTC.

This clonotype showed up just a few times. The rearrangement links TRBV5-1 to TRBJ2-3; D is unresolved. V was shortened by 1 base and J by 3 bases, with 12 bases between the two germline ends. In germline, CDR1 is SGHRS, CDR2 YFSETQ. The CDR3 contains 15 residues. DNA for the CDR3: TGCGCCAGCAGCTTGACAGTCCCTTTAACAGATACGCAGTATTTT. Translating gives CASSLTVPLTDTQYF. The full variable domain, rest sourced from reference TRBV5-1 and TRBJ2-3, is KAGVTQTPRYLIKTRGQQVTLSCSPISGHRSVSWYQQTPGQGLQFLFEYFSETQRNKGNFPGRFSGRQFSNSRSEMNVSTLELGDSALYLCASSLTVPLTDTQYFGPGTRLTVL.

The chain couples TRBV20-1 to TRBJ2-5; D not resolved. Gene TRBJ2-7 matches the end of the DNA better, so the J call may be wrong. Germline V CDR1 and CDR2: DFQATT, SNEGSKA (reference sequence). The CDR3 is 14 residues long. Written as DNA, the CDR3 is TGCAGTGCTAGGGTTTCGAGGTTGGGGAACGAGCAGTACTTC. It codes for CSARVSRLGNEQYF.

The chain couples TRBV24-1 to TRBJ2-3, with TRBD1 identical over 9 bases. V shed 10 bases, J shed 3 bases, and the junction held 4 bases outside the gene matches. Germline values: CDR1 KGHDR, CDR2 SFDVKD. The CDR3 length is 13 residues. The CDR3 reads CATGTGLTDTQYF. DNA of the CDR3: TGTGCCACTGGGACAGGGCTGACAGATACGCAGTATTTT.

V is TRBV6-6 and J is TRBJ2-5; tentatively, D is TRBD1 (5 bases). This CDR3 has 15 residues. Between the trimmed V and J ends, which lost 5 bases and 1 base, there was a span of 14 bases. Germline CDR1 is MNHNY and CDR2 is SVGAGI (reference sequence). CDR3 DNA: TGTGCCAGCAGTCCCAGTGACAGCTTCCAAGAGACCCAGTACTTC. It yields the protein CASSPSDSFQETQYF.

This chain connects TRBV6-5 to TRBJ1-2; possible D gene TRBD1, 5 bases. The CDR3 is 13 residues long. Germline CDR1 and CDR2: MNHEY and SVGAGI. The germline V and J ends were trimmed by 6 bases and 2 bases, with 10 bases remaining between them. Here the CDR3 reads CASRPQANYGYTF. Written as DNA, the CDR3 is TGTGCCAGCAGGCCACAGGCGAACTATGGCTACACCTTC.

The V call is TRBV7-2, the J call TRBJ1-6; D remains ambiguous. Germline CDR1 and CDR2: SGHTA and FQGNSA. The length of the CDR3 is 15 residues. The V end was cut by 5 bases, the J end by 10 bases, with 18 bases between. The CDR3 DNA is TGTGCCAGCAGCCCCAATGGGAAACTAAAGTCACCCCTCCACTTT. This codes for CASSPNGKLKSPLHF.

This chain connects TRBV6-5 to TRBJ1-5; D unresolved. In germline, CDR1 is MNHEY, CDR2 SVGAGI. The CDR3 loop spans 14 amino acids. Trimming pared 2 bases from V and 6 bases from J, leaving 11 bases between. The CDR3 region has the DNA TGTGCCAGCAGTTACCTGGTAGGCGGTCAGCCCCAGCATTTT. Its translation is CASSYLVGGQPQHF.

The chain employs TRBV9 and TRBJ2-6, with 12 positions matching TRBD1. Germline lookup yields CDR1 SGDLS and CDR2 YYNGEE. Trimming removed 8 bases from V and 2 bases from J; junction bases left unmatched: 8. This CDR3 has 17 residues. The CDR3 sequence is CARARDRGQTGANVLTF. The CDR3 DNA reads TGTGCCAGAGCAAGGGACAGGGGGCAAACTGGGGCCAACGTCCTGACTTTC.

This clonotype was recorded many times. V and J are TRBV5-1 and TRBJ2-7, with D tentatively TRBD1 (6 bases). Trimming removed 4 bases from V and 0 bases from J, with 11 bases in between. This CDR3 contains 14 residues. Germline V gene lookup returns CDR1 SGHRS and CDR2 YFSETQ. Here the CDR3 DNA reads TGCGCCAGCAGCCCTGGACAGACCTCCTACGAGCAGTACTTC. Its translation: CASSPGQTSYEQYF.

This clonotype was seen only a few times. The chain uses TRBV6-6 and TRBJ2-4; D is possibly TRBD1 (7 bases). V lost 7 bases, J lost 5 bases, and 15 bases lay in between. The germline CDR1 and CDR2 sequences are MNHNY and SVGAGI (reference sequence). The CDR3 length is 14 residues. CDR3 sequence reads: CASIQGGSQNIQYF. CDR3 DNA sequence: TGTGCCAGCATTCAGGGGGGATCCCAAAACATTCAGTACTTC.

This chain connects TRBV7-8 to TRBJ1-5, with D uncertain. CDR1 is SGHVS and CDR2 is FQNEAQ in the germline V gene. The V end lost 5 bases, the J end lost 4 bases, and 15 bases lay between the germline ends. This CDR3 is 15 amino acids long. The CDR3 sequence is CASSPSRVSNQPQHF. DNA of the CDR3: TGTGCCAGCAGCCCAAGTAGAGTTTCGAATCAGCCCCAGCATTTT.

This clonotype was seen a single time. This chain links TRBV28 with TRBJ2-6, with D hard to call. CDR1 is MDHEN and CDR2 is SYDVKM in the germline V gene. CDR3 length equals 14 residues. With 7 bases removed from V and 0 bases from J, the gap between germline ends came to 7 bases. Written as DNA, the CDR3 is TGTGCCAGCACTCGTACCTCTGGGGCCAACGTCCTGACTTTC. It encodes CASTRTSGANVLTF.

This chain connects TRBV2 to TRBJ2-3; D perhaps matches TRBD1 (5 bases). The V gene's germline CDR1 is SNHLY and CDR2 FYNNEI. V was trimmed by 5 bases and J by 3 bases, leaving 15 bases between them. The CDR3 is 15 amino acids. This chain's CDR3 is CASSRPQGGTDTQYF. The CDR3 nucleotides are TGTGCCAGCAGTCGACCCCAGGGTGGGACAGATACGCAGTATTTT.

CDR3 sequence: CASSVGHQNTEAFF. In nucleotides, the CDR3 is TGTGCCAGCAGCGTGGGACACCAAAACACTGAAGCTTTCTTT. This chain uses TRBV7-2 with TRBJ1-1, with D perhaps TRBD1 (6 bases). This CDR3 is 14 amino acids long. The germline V gene has CDR1 SGHTA and CDR2 FQGNSA. The V gene lost 5 bases and the J gene lost 2 bases, with 12 bases spanning the gap. Full variable domain (outside the CDR3, taken from reference TRBV7-2 and TRBJ1-1): GAGVSQSPSNKVTEKGKDVELRCDPISGHTALYWYRQSLGQGLEFLIYFQGNSAPDKSGLPSDRFSAERTGGSVSTLTIQRTQQEDSAVYLCASSVGHQNTEAFFGQGTRLTVV.

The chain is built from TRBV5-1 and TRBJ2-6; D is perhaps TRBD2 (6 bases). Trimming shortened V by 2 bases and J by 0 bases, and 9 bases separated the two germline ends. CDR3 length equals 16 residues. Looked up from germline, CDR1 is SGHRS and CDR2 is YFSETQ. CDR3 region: CASSLMGGSGANVLTF. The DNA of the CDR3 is TGCGCCAGCAGCTTAATGGGGGGCTCTGGGGCCAACGTCCTGACTTTC.

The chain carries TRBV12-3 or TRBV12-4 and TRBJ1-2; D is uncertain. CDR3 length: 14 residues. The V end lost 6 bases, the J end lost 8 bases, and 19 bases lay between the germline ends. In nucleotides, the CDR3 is TGTGCCAGCAGCCCAGTGATGGTCAAAGACGGCTACACCTTC. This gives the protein CASSPVMVKDGYTF.